This T cell receptor beta chain was sequenced during a study of blood T cell repertoires in COVID-19. For the study at large: The United States, Italy and Spain provided the acute and convalescent COVID-19 samples. In each case, the material was cDNA or gDNA derived from T cells, B-cell-depleted T cells, or PBMCs.

V shed 4 bases, J shed 7 bases, and the junction held 3 bases outside the gene matches. The CDR3 spans 13 residues. Germline CDR1 and CDR2: SGHVS and FQNEAQ. This clone has just a few counts. Sequencing used immunoSEQ multiplex PCR; TCRdb keeps in-frame clones, though not all of them. The sample includes fewer than 120,000 clones, around 90% of them seen just once. The receptor was isolated from a woman in her forties or fifties with acute or convalescent COVID-19. Sequenced sample: peripheral blood. V gene TRBV7-8 combines with J gene TRBJ1-5; 8 nucleotides align to TRBD1. Here the CDR3 DNA reads TGTGCCAGCAGCTGGGACAGGTTCCAGCCCCAGCATTTT. This gives the protein CASSWDRFQPQHF.